Sequencing of this T cell receptor (beta chain) was carried out in a study of T cell responses to AZD1222 COVID-19 vaccine. This CDR3 has 15 amino acids. With 5 bases clipped from V and 6 bases from J, the junction kept 9 bases outside the gene matches. The germline CDR1 and CDR2 sequences are SGHVS and FQNEAQ. The data were produced by immunoSEQ multiplex PCR, yet TCRdb's version contains in-frame clones alone and is incomplete. Of roughly 130,000 clones detected, 80% to 90% appear once; the ten largest clones hold roughly 7.4%. The origin of this receptor is an adult in good health. Source: peripheral blood, taken on day 0 of AZD1222 vaccination. The chain is built from TRBV7-8 and TRBJ1-5; 8 bases fit TRBD1. The CDR3 DNA is TGTGCCAGCAGCACCACAGGGGGGATTTTTCAGCCCCAGCATTTT. This encodes CASSTTGGIFQPQHF.